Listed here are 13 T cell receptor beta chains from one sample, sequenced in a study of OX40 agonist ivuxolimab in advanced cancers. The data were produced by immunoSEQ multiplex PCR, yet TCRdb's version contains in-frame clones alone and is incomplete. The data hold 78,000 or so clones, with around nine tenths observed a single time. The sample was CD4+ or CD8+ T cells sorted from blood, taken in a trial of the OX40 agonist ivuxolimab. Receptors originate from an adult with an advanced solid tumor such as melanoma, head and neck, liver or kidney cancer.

Here the CDR3 DNA reads TGTGCCATCAGTGAGTCTACTAGTGGGTCCTACGAGCAGTACTTC. It is translated as CAISESTSGSYEQYF. The gene calls are TRBV10-3 and TRBJ2-7, with D perhaps TRBD2 (5 bases). V shed 0 bases and J shed 1 base, with 10 bases lying between them. Germline assignment: CDR1 ENHRY and CDR2 SYGVKD. This CDR3 is 15 amino acids long.

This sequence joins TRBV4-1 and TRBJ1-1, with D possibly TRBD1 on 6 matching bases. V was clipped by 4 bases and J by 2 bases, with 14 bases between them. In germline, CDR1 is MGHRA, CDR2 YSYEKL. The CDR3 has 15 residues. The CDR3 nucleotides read TGCGCCAGCAGCCGAGGGTGGACAGAAAACACTGAAGCTTTCTTT. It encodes CASSRGWTENTEAFF.

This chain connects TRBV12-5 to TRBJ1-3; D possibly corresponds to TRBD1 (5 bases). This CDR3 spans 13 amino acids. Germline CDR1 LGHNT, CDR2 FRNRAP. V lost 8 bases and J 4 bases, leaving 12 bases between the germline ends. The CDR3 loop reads CASQKTAGNTIYF. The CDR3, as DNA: TGTGCTAGTCAAAAGACAGCAGGAAACACCATATATTTT. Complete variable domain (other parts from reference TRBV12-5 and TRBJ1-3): DARVTQTPRHKVTEMGQEVTMRCQPILGHNTVFWYRQTMMQGLELLAYFRNRAPLDDSGMPKDRFSAEMPDATLATLKIQPSEPRDSAVYFCASQKTAGNTIYFGEGSWLTVV.

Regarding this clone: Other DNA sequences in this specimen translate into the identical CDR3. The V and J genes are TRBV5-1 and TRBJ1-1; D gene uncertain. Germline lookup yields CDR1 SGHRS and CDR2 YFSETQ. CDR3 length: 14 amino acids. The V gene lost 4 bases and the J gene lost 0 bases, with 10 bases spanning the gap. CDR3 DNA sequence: TGCGCCAGCAGCCTCGGACCGATGAACACTGAAGCTTTCTTT. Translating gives CASSLGPMNTEAFF.

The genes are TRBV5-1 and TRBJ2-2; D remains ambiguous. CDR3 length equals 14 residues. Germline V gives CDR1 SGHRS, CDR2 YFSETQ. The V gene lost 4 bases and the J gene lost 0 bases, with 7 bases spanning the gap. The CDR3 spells CASSPEANTGELFF. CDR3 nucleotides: TGCGCCAGCAGCCCGGAAGCGAACACCGGGGAGCTGTTTTTT.

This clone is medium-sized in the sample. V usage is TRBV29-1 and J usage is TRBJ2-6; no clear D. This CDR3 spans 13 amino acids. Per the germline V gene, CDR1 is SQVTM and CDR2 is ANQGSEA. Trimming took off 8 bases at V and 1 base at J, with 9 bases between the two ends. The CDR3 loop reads CSFLSSGANVLTF. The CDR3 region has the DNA TGCAGCTTTTTATCGTCTGGGGCCAACGTCCTGACTTTC.

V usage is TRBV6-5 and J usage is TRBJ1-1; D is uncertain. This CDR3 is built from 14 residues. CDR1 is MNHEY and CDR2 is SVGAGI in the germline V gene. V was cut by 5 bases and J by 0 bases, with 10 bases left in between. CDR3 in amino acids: CASSPARVNTEAFF. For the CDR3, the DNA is TGTGCCAGCAGTCCCGCTAGAGTGAACACTGAAGCTTTCTTT.

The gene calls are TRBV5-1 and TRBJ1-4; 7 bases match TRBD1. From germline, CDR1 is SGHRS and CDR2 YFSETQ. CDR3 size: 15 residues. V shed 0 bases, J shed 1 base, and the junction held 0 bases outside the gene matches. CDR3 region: CASSLGQGTNEKLFF. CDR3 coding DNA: TGCGCCAGCAGCTTGGGACAGGGAACTAATGAAAAACTGTTTTTT.

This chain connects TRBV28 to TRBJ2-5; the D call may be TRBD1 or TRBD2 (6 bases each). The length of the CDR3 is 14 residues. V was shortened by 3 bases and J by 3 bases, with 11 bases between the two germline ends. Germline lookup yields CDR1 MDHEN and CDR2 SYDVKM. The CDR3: CASSLGGREETQYF. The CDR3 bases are TGTGCCAGCAGTTTGGGGGGCAGAGAAGAGACCCAGTACTTC.

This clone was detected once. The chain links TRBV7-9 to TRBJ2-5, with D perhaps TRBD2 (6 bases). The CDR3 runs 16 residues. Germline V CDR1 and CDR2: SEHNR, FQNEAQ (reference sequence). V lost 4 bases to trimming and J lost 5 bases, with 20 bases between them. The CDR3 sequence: CASSYRSGLLSETQYF. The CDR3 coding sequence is TGTGCCAGCAGCTATCGATCGGGACTCCTCTCGGAGACCCAGTACTTC.

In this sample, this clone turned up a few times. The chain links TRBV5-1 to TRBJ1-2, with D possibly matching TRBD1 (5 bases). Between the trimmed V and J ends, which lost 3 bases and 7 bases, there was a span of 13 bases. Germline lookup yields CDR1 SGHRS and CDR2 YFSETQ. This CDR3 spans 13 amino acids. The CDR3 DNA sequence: TGCGCCAGCAGCTGGCAGGGAGAAAGTGGCTACACCTTC. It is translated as CASSWQGESGYTF.

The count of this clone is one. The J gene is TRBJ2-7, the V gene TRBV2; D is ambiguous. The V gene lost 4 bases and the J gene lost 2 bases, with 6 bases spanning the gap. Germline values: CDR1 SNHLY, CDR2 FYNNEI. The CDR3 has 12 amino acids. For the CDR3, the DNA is TGTGCCAGCAGTGGGCAAACCTACGAGCAGTACTTC. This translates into CASSGQTYEQYF. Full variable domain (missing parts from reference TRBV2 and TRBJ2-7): EPEVTQTPSHQVTQMGQEVILRCVPISNHLYFYWYRQILGQKVEFLVSFYNNEISEKSEIFDDQFSVERPDGSNFTLKIRSTKLEDSAMYFCASSGQTYEQYFGPGTRLTVT.

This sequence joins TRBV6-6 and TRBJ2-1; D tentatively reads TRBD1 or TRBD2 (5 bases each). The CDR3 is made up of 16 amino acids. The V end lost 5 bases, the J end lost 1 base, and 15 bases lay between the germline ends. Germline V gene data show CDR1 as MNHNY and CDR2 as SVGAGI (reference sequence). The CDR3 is CASSRDLVGSYNEQFF. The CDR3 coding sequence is TGTGCCAGCAGTCGGGACCTGGTAGGGTCCTACAATGAGCAGTTCTTC.